These 22 T cell receptor beta chains came from one sample sequenced in a study of shared clonotypes between healthy human individuals. TCRdb keeps only in-frame clones here, not all; method: immunoSEQ multiplex PCR. The sample gives 2 million to 2.5 million clones, around 95% of which show up once; 0.13% is in the top ten. Source material: naive CD4+ T cells sorted from blood. The subset denotes: CD45RA+ positively selected. The receptors stem from a man between 18 and 29 years old in good health.

The V and J genes are TRBV6-5 and TRBJ2-4; 10 bases are a match to TRBD2. There are 14 residues in the CDR3. Germline CDR1 reads MNHEY; CDR2 reads SVGAGI. Unmatched junction bases numbered 9, after V lost 7 bases and J lost 9 bases. The CDR3 coding sequence is TGTGCCAGCAAGCGGGAGGGCCCCCGGGGCATTCAGTACTTC. It yields the protein CASKREGPRGIQYF.

This clone appeared a single time. The chain combines TRBV7-9 with TRBJ1-1; no definite D call. Trimming shortened V by 1 base and J by 3 bases, and 6 bases separated the two germline ends. Per the germline V gene, CDR1 is SEHNR and CDR2 is FQNEAQ (reference sequence). The CDR3 covers 13 residues. The CDR3 coding sequence is TGTGCCAGCAGCTTAGACCTATACACTGAAGCTTTCTTT. This translates into CASSLDLYTEAFF. The whole variable domain, remainder taken from reference TRBV7-9 and TRBJ1-1, is DTGVSQNPRHKITKRGQNVTFRCDPISEHNRLYWYRQTLGQGPEFLTYFQNEAQLEKSRLLSDRFSAERPKGSFSTLEIQRTEQGDSAMYLCASSLDLYTEAFFGQGTRLTVV.

The chain is built from TRBV6-1 and TRBJ2-7; D unresolved. Between the trimmed V and J ends, which lost 0 bases and 0 bases, there was a span of 9 bases. The germline CDR1 and CDR2 sequences are MNHNS and SASEGT. This CDR3 contains 15 residues. The CDR3 DNA follows: TGTGCCAGCAGTGAAGCGTCGGTAGGCTCCTACGAGCAGTACTTC. Protein sequence: CASSEASVGSYEQYF.

This clone appeared a single time. V is TRBV30 and J is TRBJ2-1; D is undetermined. CDR1 and CDR2 (germline): GTSNPN, SVGIG (reference sequence). V was shortened by 0 bases and J by 0 bases, with 9 bases between the two germline ends. The length of the CDR3 is 15 residues. The DNA of the CDR3 is TGTGCCTGGAGTGTTGTCTTGAGCTCCTACAATGAGCAGTTCTTC. Protein sequence: CAWSVVLSSYNEQFF.

The rearrangement links TRBV4-1 to TRBJ1-2; D gene ambiguous. The CDR3 totals 16 residues. The germline gives CDR1 MGHRA, CDR2 YSYEKL. The V and J ends lost 0 bases and 7 bases respectively, with 18 bases between them. The CDR3 sequence is CASSQERDLEVFGYTF. In nucleotides, the CDR3 is TGCGCCAGCAGCCAAGAACGAGACCTAGAAGTCTTTGGCTACACCTTC.

The chain recombines TRBV18 with TRBJ2-4; TRBD2 matches 8 bases. Germline V gene data show CDR1 as KGHSH and CDR2 as LQKENI. With 4 bases clipped from V and 5 bases from J, the junction kept 4 bases outside the gene matches. The CDR3 consists of 14 residues. CDR3 DNA: TGTGCCAGCTCACTAGCGGGACAAGAAAACATTCAGTACTTC. This gives the protein CASSLAGQENIQYF.

This clone has a single count. Other DNA variants within this sample encode the same CDR3. The rearrangement joins TRBV5-1 to TRBJ1-1, with 9 positions matching TRBD1. CDR3 length equals 14 residues. After removal of 3 bases from V and 5 bases from J, the junction contained 5 bases not matched to a gene. Germline V gene lookup returns CDR1 SGHRS and CDR2 YFSETQ. The CDR3 bases are TGCGCCAGCAGCTCTCAGACAGGGGGGACTGAAGCTTTCTTT. This encodes CASSSQTGGTEAFF.

This clone appeared once. For the CDR3, the DNA is TGTGCCACCACGCTAGTACAGCTCACCGGGGAGCTGTTTTTT. Amino acids: CATTLVQLTGELFF. This chain connects TRBV10-3 to TRBJ2-2; no clear D. V was clipped by 10 bases and J by 4 bases, with 16 bases between them. Germline V gene lookup returns CDR1 ENHRY and CDR2 SYGVKD. The CDR3 runs to 14 residues.

The chain has TRBV2 and TRBJ1-1; D uncertain. CDR1 SNHLY and CDR2 FYNNEI come from the germline V gene. The CDR3 spans 12 residues. V was clipped by 9 bases and J by 0 bases, with 8 bases between them. CDR3 coding DNA: TGTGCCAGTGACGGGATGAACACTGAAGCTTTCTTT. This encodes CASDGMNTEAFF. The whole variable domain, filled in from reference TRBV2 and TRBJ1-1, reads EPEVTQTPSHQVTQMGQEVILRCVPISNHLYFYWYRQILGQKVEFLVSFYNNEISEKSEIFDDQFSVERPDGSNFTLKIRSTKLEDSAMYFCASDGMNTEAFFGQGTRLTVV.

Comments on this clone: A clone one base away is much larger, so this may be a read error. The same CDR3 arises from other DNA sequences in this sample as well. V gene TRBV30 combines with J gene TRBJ2-5, with unresolved D. Deletions cut 5 bases from V and 5 bases from J, with 6 bases between. This CDR3 is built from 10 residues. CDR1 and CDR2 (germline): GTSNPN, SVGIG (reference sequence). CDR3 region: CAWGRETQYF. The CDR3 DNA reads TGTGCCTGGGGGCGGGAGACCCAGTACTTC.

This clone was picked up one time. This chain uses TRBV12-5 with TRBJ1-5; 8 nucleotides line up with TRBD1. The CDR3 covers 20 residues. Germline CDR1 LGHNT, CDR2 FRNRAP. With V trimmed by 2 bases and J by 3 bases, 18 bases remained unmatched. CDR3 loop: CASGLPRQGTAPQLNQPQHF. The CDR3 bases are TGTGCTAGTGGTTTGCCAAGACAGGGGACAGCACCTCAACTCAATCAGCCCCAGCATTTT. The full variable domain, in which reference TRBV12-5 and TRBJ1-5 provide the parts outside the CDR3, is DARVTQTPRHKVTEMGQEVTMRCQPILGHNTVFWYRQTMMQGLELLAYFRNRAPLDDSGMPKDRFSAEMPDATLATLKIQPSEPRDSAVYFCASGLPRQGTAPQLNQPQHFGDGTRLSIL.

The gene calls are TRBV5-1 and TRBJ2-1, with TRBD2 matching 11 bases. The J segment lost 8 bases and the V segment lost 4 bases, leaving 14 bases of the junction unmatched. Germline V gives CDR1 SGHRS, CDR2 YFSETQ. This CDR3 region has 17 residues. This chain's CDR3 is CASSPHSTSGREDEQFF. In DNA form, the CDR3 reads TGCGCCAGCAGCCCGCACTCTACTAGCGGGAGAGAGGATGAGCAGTTCTTC.

V usage is TRBV7-9 and J usage is TRBJ1-4; 10 bases fit TRBD1. Trimming cost V 4 bases and J 7 bases; bases outside gene matches: 3. Germline V lookup: CDR1 SEHNR, CDR2 FQNEAQ (reference sequence). The length of the CDR3 is 14 residues. CDR3 protein: CASSSGQGSEKLFF. DNA of the CDR3: TGTGCCAGCAGCTCGGGACAGGGGAGTGAAAAACTGTTTTTT.

Regarding this clone: A much larger clone is a single base away; this may be a read error. J is TRBJ2-7 and V is TRBV5-4, with a tentative D call TRBD2 (5 bases). The germline gives CDR1 SGHNT, CDR2 YYREEE (reference sequence). The V gene lost 3 bases and the J gene lost 5 bases, with 15 bases spanning the gap. The CDR3 has 14 amino acids. CDR3 amino acids: CASSSKGSSDEQYF. The CDR3 nucleotides are TGTGCCAGCAGCTCCAAAGGGAGCTCAGACGAGCAGTACTTC.

The chain combines TRBV7-9 with TRBJ2-7; 8 bases are shared with TRBD1. The CDR3 totals 16 residues. CDR1 is SEHNR and CDR2 is FQNEAQ in the germline V gene (reference sequence). With 6 bases clipped from V and 0 bases from J, the junction kept 10 bases outside the gene matches. CDR3 residues: CASSSTGGPRSYEQYF. DNA of the CDR3: TGTGCCAGCAGTTCCACAGGGGGACCCCGCTCCTACGAGCAGTACTTC.

The rearrangement uses TRBV7-2 and TRBJ2-1; the match to TRBD2 covers 10 bases. CDR3 size: 16 residues. Trimming took 1 base from V and 3 from J; bases not matched to a gene: 3. Germline loops: CDR1 SGHTA, CDR2 FQGNSA. The CDR3 spells CASSLESGRVYNEQFF. The CDR3 nucleotides are TGTGCCAGCAGCTTAGAAAGCGGGAGGGTCTACAATGAGCAGTTCTTC.

This clone was detected once. The chain is built from TRBV5-1 and TRBJ2-7; D remains unclear. The CDR3 extends over 14 amino acids. CDR1 SGHRS and CDR2 YFSETQ come from the germline V gene. Trimming took 5 bases from V and 3 from J, leaving 15 bases between them. CDR3 bases: TGCGCCAGCAGTCCTACGGGCCCGTTCTACGAGCAGTACTTC. It codes for CASSPTGPFYEQYF.

This CDR3 reads CASSSERVRGYTF. CDR3 coding DNA: TGTGCCAGCAGCTCGGAACGAGTTAGGGGCTACACCTTC. The chain carries TRBV7-2 and TRBJ1-2; D is unresolved. This CDR3 spans 13 amino acids. V lost 4 bases and J 8 bases, leaving 14 bases between the germline ends. Germline V lookup: CDR1 SGHTA, CDR2 FQGNSA.

A single count supports this clone. This chain uses TRBV4-1 with TRBJ1-2; D may be TRBD1 (6 bases). This CDR3 is built from 14 residues. The V gene's germline CDR1 is MGHRA and CDR2 YSYEKL. The V gene lost 1 base and the J gene lost 9 bases, with 15 bases spanning the gap. The CDR3 nucleotides read TGCGCCAGCAGCCAAGGATCCGGACAGTGGAGCTACACCTTC. Translating it yields CASSQGSGQWSYTF.

This clone showed up just a few times. The CDR3 bases are TGTGCCAGCAGCCCTGGGACTCTCGGGAACACCGGGGAGCTGTTTTTT. As protein: CASSPGTLGNTGELFF. V usage is TRBV7-9 and J usage is TRBJ2-2; tentatively, D is TRBD2 (6 bases). Germline V CDR1 and CDR2: SEHNR, FQNEAQ (reference sequence). Trimming left V 5 bases short and J 1 base short, with 14 bases between. The CDR3 sequence is 16 residues long.

Worth noting for this clone: It may be a read error: a sequence one base away is much more abundant. The chain has TRBV6-1 and TRBJ2-7; 8 nucleotides match TRBD1. V was clipped by 6 bases and J by 0 bases; unmatched bases: 4. The V gene's germline CDR1 is MNHNS and CDR2 SASEGT. The CDR3 totals 14 residues. CDR3 in DNA: TGTGCCAGCAGAACGGACAGGGCCTCCTACGAGCAGTACTTC. Its translation: CASRTDRASYEQYF.

V gene TRBV11-3 combines with J gene TRBJ2-2, with D possibly being TRBD1 (5 bases). CDR3 length: 14 amino acids. Looked up from germline, CDR1 is SGHNT and CDR2 is YENEEA. The V end lost 3 bases, the J end lost 2 bases, and 7 bases lay between the germline ends. As DNA, the CDR3 is TGTGCCAGCAGCTTTGGACACAACACCGGGGAGCTGTTTTTT. It encodes CASSFGHNTGELFF. Full variable domain (missing parts from reference TRBV11-3 and TRBJ2-2): EAGVVQSPRYKIIEKKQPVAFWCNPISGHNTLYWYLQNLGQGPELLIRYENEEAVDDSQLPKDRFSAERLKGVDSTLKIQPAELGDSAVYLCASSFGHNTGELFFGEGSRLTVL.